This T cell receptor (beta chain) is from a study of Ad26.COV2.S vaccination and SARS-CoV-2 variants. At the level of the study: Donor got 5x10^10 or 1x10^11 viral particles of Ad26.COV2.S.

TCRdb's copy holds only in-frame clones and misses some; the assay was immunoSEQ multiplex PCR. Here the sample spans about 400,000 clones, approximately 89% being singletons. The ends were cut back, 7 bases at V and 0 bases at J, with 7 bases in the middle. The V gene's germline CDR1 is MNHNY and CDR2 SVGAGI (reference sequence). The CDR3 runs to 13 residues. Treatment meaning: about 20 received Ad26.COV2.S at low or high dose, single or two shots; about 5 received placebo; per-sample allocation not given. Samples came from day 63 after the first vaccine or placebo injection. V gene TRBV6-6 combines with J gene TRBJ1-5; no definite D call. The source of this sequence is a person between 18 and 59 years old who received the Ad26.COV2.S COVID-19 vaccine or a placebo. This specimen was peripheral blood, taken in a trial of Ad26.COV2.S vaccine versus placebo. Here the CDR3 reads CASMVSSNQPQHF. CDR3 DNA: TGTGCCAGCATGGTATCTAGCAATCAGCCCCAGCATTTT.